The 17 T cell receptor beta chains reported below all come from one sample, sequenced in a study of T-cell memory formation after mild COVID-19. MiXCR, applied by TCRdb to the 5' RACE reads, yields one record per CDR3 protein. The table lists 200,000 to 250,000 distinct CDR3 sequences, roughly 9.4% of them singletons, with around a fifth in the top ten. Sequencing input: PBMCs or a T cell subset sorted from them (not recorded which). These receptors all come from a man between 18 and 35 years old who had mild COVID-19 (a few samples of this study predate the infection). Cell type and time point are not known.

This clonotype has just a few counts. The genes are TRBV7-6 and TRBJ2-3, with TRBD2 as a possible D gene (5 bases). CDR3 length: 14 residues. Trimming removed 3 bases at V and 4 bases at J, with 11 bases between. Germline V gene sequence: CDR1 SGHVS, CDR2 FNYEAQ. As DNA, the CDR3 is TGTGCCAGCAGCTTTTACTCCGGGGCAGATACGCAGTATTTT. Its translation is CASSFYSGADTQYF.

This clonotype was seen at least ten times. V usage is TRBV5-6 and J usage is TRBJ1-1, with D possibly matching TRBD1 (5 bases). CDR1 and CDR2 (germline): SGHDT, YYEEEE. This CDR3 region has 13 residues. Trimming stripped 7 bases from V and 1 base from J, with 11 bases between. In nucleotides, the CDR3 is TGTGCCAGCCCTGGGACGGGGAACACTGAAGCTTTCTTT. It encodes CASPGTGNTEAFF.

This clonotype was detected many times. The chain has TRBV12-3 or TRBV12-4 and TRBJ2-3; perhaps D is TRBD1 or TRBD2 (6 bases each). CDR3 length: 14 amino acids. With 3 bases removed from V and 6 bases from J, the gap between germline ends came to 13 bases. The CDR3 bases are TGTGCCAGCAGTTTCCGAGGGGGGTCGGATACGCAGTATTTT. Amino acids: CASSFRGGSDTQYF.

This clonotype is a singleton in its sample. The genes are TRBV12-3 or TRBV12-4 and TRBJ1-2; D ambiguous. Trimming removed 5 bases at V and 5 bases at J, with 9 bases between. This CDR3 comprises 12 residues. CDR3 sequence (DNA): TGTGCCAGCAGTCGCCTGGGTTATGGCTACACCTTC. Translated: CASSRLGYGYTF.

The chain uses TRBV10-1 and TRBJ2-3; D may be TRBD1 or TRBD2 (6 bases each). Germline lookup yields CDR1 WNHNN and CDR2 SYGVQD (reference sequence). The V end was cut by 6 bases, the J end by 5 bases, with 12 bases between. The CDR3 runs 13 residues. The CDR3 DNA is TGCGCCAGCAGCGGGGGCCCTCGAGATACGCAGTATTTT. Protein sequence: CASSGGPRDTQYF.

This clonotype showed up many times. V usage is TRBV9 and J usage is TRBJ2-1; 10 positions match TRBD2. The CDR3 is 14 residues long. V shed 2 bases and J 4 bases; nucleotides not matched to a gene: 0. Per germline, CDR1 SGDLS and CDR2 YYNGEE. This CDR3 reads CASSVSGGYNEQFF. The CDR3 DNA reads TGTGCCAGCAGCGTTAGCGGGGGGTACAATGAGCAGTTCTTC.

This clonotype was counted at least ten times. The genes are TRBV20-1 and TRBJ1-5; 7 bases agree with TRBD1. The CDR3 has 14 residues. Per germline, CDR1 DFQATT and CDR2 SNEGSKA (reference sequence). V lost 2 bases and J lost 6; bases outside the gene matches: 7. DNA of the CDR3: TGCAGTGCTAGACCAGGAGGGGGCGGTCAGCCCCAGCATTTT. Protein product: CSARPGGGGQPQHF.

This chain links TRBV7-9 with TRBJ2-1, with D perhaps matching TRBD2 (5 bases). V was cut by 0 bases and J by 5 bases, with 20 bases left in between. The CDR3 spans 18 residues. The germline V gene has CDR1 SEHNR and CDR2 FQNEAQ (reference sequence). The CDR3 DNA is TGTGCCAGCAGCTTAGCCTCGTTCGGGGTTCATAATAACAATGAGCAGTTCTTC. Encoded protein: CASSLASFGVHNNNEQFF.

This clonotype was picked up a small number of times. J is TRBJ2-4 and V is TRBV7-8; 7 nucleotides match TRBD2. V dropped 4 bases and J dropped 0; count of bases not matched to a gene: 6. This CDR3 has 16 amino acids. Germline CDR1 is SGHVS and CDR2 is FQNEAQ. Here the CDR3 reads CASSSLADLAKNIQYF. For the CDR3, the DNA is TGTGCCAGCAGCTCCCTAGCGGACTTAGCCAAAAACATTCAGTACTTC.

The chain employs TRBV4-1 and TRBJ2-3; D is uncertain. Germline CDR1 MGHRA, CDR2 YSYEKL. The V and J ends lost 2 bases and 10 bases respectively, with 13 bases between them. There are 13 residues in the CDR3. The CDR3 sequence is CASSQTETWPQYF. The DNA for the CDR3 is TGCGCCAGCAGCCAAACAGAGACCTGGCCGCAGTATTTT.

In DNA, the CDR3 is TGTGCCAGCAGTGGACAGGGGGCCCCTTTTTCACCCCTCCACTTT. Amino acids: CASSGQGAPFSPLHF. The chain combines TRBV12-3 or TRBV12-4 with TRBJ1-6, with 11 bases lining up with TRBD1. V was pared by 5 bases and J by 9 bases, with 6 bases of the junction left unmatched. This CDR3 is 15 amino acids long.

This clonotype was recorded at least ten times. In DNA form, the CDR3 reads TGTGCCAGCAGCGGCAGTCAAACCGGGGAGCTGTTTTTT. Its translation: CASSGSQTGELFF. This chain joins TRBV2 and TRBJ2-2; D is uncertain. Deletions cut 6 bases from V and 5 bases from J, with 10 bases between. The CDR3 has 13 amino acids. Germline CDR1 is SNHLY and CDR2 is FYNNEI.

This clonotype was counted ten times or more. The V call is TRBV20-1, the J call TRBJ1-6; D is uncertain. The CDR3 is 13 residues long. Trimming removed 6 bases from V and 5 bases from J, with 11 bases in between. Per the germline V gene, CDR1 is DFQATT and CDR2 is SNEGSKA (reference sequence). As DNA, the CDR3 is TGCAGTGCGAACAAATGGGATAATTCACCCCTCCACTTT. Encoded protein: CSANKWDNSPLHF.

This sequence joins TRBV20-1 and TRBJ1-1; 7 bases align to TRBD1. The CDR3 consists of 17 residues. The germline CDR1 and CDR2 sequences are DFQATT and SNEGSKA (reference sequence). With V trimmed by 0 bases and J by 4 bases, 14 bases remained unmatched. The CDR3 DNA reads as TGCAGTGCTAGAGATTGTGCAGGGGGTGTCCGGACCACTGAAGCTTTCTTT. Amino acid sequence: CSARDCAGGVRTTEAFF.

The rearrangement links TRBV2 to TRBJ1-6, with 9 bases lining up with TRBD1. The CDR3 sequence is 15 residues long. V was clipped by 4 bases and J by 10 bases; unmatched bases: 8. CDR1 is SNHLY, CDR2 FYNNEI, per germline. The CDR3 region has the DNA TGTGCCAGCAGTGTGGGGGGACAGGGAAGATCACCCCTCCACTTT. Its translation is CASSVGGQGRSPLHF. The whole variable domain, filled in from reference TRBV2 and TRBJ1-6, reads EPEVTQTPSHQVTQMGQEVILRCVPISNHLYFYWYRQILGQKVEFLVSFYNNEISEKSEIFDDQFSVERPDGSNFTLKIRSTKLEDSAMYFCASSVGGQGRSPLHFGNGTRLTVT.

V gene TRBV20-1 combines with J gene TRBJ2-4; a weak D match, TRBD1 (6 bases). The germline gives CDR1 DFQATT, CDR2 SNEGSKA (reference sequence). This CDR3 contains 14 residues. Between the trimmed V and J ends, which lost 3 bases and 0 bases, there was a span of 9 bases. The CDR3 spells CSARGTLAKNIQYF. The CDR3 DNA follows: TGCAGTGCTAGGGGGACATTAGCCAAAAACATTCAGTACTTC.

The CDR3 sequence is CASSLRPHPGTGVGYTF. In DNA, the CDR3 is TGTGCCAGCAGCTTAAGGCCCCATCCCGGGACAGGGGTAGGCTACACCTTC. The chain is built from TRBV11-2 and TRBJ1-2; 10 positions match TRBD1. Germline CDR1 SGHAT, CDR2 FQNNGV. Trimming removed 2 bases from V and 8 bases from J; junction bases left unmatched: 14. The CDR3 extends over 17 amino acids.